The 24 T cell receptor beta chains below were found in one sample sequenced in a study of identical twins. Each CDR3 protein is one row after TCRdb ran MiXCR on the 5' RACE reads. The sample records hundreds of thousands of distinct CDR3 sequences, roughly 18% being singletons. A further study also used this sample, focusing on T cells expressing NK-cell markers.

Material for sequencing was PBMCs. The receptors were gathered from a woman younger than 35 in good health.

This chain joins TRBV12-3 or TRBV12-4 and TRBJ1-2; TRBD1 agrees at 7 bases. The V gene end was trimmed by 5 bases and the J gene end by 1 base; junction bases not matched to a gene: 4. The CDR3 runs 14 residues. CDR3 sequence reads: CASSQGQLNYGYTF. The CDR3 coding sequence is TGTGCCAGCAGTCAGGGACAGCTTAACTATGGCTACACCTTC.

This clonotype has just a few counts. The V gene is TRBV7-9, the J gene TRBJ1-1; D gene unclear. CDR3 length: 11 residues. The ends were cut back, 1 base at V and 8 bases at J, with 5 bases in the middle. CDR1 and CDR2 from the germline V gene are SEHNR and FQNEAQ (reference sequence). The CDR3 region has the DNA TGTGCCAGCAGCTTAGTACAGGAAGCTTTCTTT. Translated: CASSLVQEAFF.

This chain joins TRBV7-9 and TRBJ2-2; D is tentatively TRBD1 or TRBD2 (5 bases each). V gave up 2 bases and J gave up 4 bases, with 11 bases separating them. The length of the CDR3 is 15 residues. Germline V gene data show CDR1 as SEHNR and CDR2 as FQNEAQ (reference sequence). The CDR3 DNA reads as TGTGCCAGCAGCTTACTTCGGGACGGCACCGGGGAGCTGTTTTTT. Residues: CASSLLRDGTGELFF.

The rearrangement uses TRBV29-1 and TRBJ2-3; D is ambiguous. The V end lost 2 bases, the J end lost 6 bases, and 6 bases lay between the germline ends. CDR1 and CDR2 from the germline V gene are SQVTM and ANQGSEA. The CDR3 is made up of 11 amino acids. CDR3 loop: CSVELTDTQYF. The CDR3, as DNA: TGCAGCGTTGAATTAACGGATACGCAGTATTTT.

In this sample, this clonotype turned up a few times. This rearrangement joins TRBV10-3 to TRBJ1-2, with D tentatively TRBD1 (6 bases). CDR3 length: 15 amino acids. V was pared by 1 base and J by 7 bases, with 16 bases between. Germline V lookup: CDR1 ENHRY, CDR2 SYGVKD. In DNA form, the CDR3 reads TGTGCCATCAGTGAGTGGGACAACACTGCAGTTGGCTACACCTTC. This translates into CAISEWDNTAVGYTF.

This chain connects TRBV5-1 to TRBJ2-2; 12 nucleotides match TRBD2. Trimming cost V 4 bases and J 4 bases; bases outside gene matches: 5. Per the germline V gene, CDR1 is SGHRS and CDR2 is YFSETQ. The CDR3 is 16 amino acids. In DNA form, the CDR3 reads TGCGCCAGCAGCACCGGGACTAGCGGGCCCACCGGGGAGCTGTTTTTT. It is translated as CASSTGTSGPTGELFF. The full variable domain, its missing parts supplied by reference TRBV5-1 and TRBJ2-2, is KAGVTQTPRYLIKTRGQQVTLSCSPISGHRSVSWYQQTPGQGLQFLFEYFSETQRNKGNFPGRFSGRQFSNSRSEMNVSTLELGDSALYLCASSTGTSGPTGELFFGEGSRLTVL.

This rearrangement joins TRBV20-1 to TRBJ2-3; TRBD2 matches at 7 bases. V shed 3 bases, J shed 2 bases, and the junction held 8 bases outside the gene matches. The CDR3 is made up of 15 amino acids. Germline CDR1 DFQATT, CDR2 SNEGSKA (reference sequence). CDR3 bases: TGCAGTGCTAGCCTAGCGGTCCTGAACACAGATACGCAGTATTTT. This encodes CSASLAVLNTDTQYF.

V is TRBV6-1 and J is TRBJ1-5; D unclear. Trimming removed 6 bases at V and 2 bases at J, with 14 bases between. Germline loops: CDR1 MNHNS, CDR2 SASEGT. There are 15 residues in the CDR3. The CDR3 DNA reads as TGTGCCAGCAGGGCTGTGAGCTTTGGCAATCAGCCCCAGCATTTT. Its translation is CASRAVSFGNQPQHF.

The chain joins TRBV7-6 to TRBJ1-3; no definite D call. Germline loops: CDR1 SGHVS, CDR2 FNYEAQ. The ends were cut back, 5 bases at V and 0 bases at J, with 14 bases in the middle. This CDR3 has 16 residues. The CDR3 DNA sequence: TGTGCCAGCAGCCCAATTGGCAGTCTCTCTGGAAACACCATATATTTT. Its protein product is CASSPIGSLSGNTIYF.

The DNA for the CDR3 is TGCAGTGCTAGAGATGGGGGACAGGGGGACACTGAAGCTTTCTTT. Translated, it gives CSARDGGQGDTEAFF. The V gene is TRBV20-1, the J gene TRBJ1-1, with TRBD1 matching 11 bases. The germline CDR1 and CDR2 sequences are DFQATT and SNEGSKA (reference sequence). CDR3 size: 15 residues. Germline trimming cut 0 bases from V and 3 bases from J; bases unmatched to any gene: 3.

The genes are TRBV18 and TRBJ2-5; TRBD2 matches at 7 bases. CDR1 and CDR2 (germline): KGHSH, LQKENI. The trim removed 2 bases at V and 7 bases at J, leaving 10 bases unmatched. The CDR3 is made up of 15 amino acids. CDR3 bases: TGTGCCAGCTCACCAATGGGCGGGAGCGATGTGACCCAGTACTTC. Its translation: CASSPMGGSDVTQYF.

This clonotype has a handful of counts. V and J are TRBV6-2 or TRBV6-3 and TRBJ2-5; the match to TRBD2 covers 11 bases. CDR3 length: 15 amino acids. CDR1 and CDR2 (germline): MNHEY, SVGEGT. Trimming at V came to 6 bases and at J to 4 bases, leaving 7 bases not matched to a gene. CDR3 DNA sequence: TGTGCCAGCAGCCCACTAGCGGGAGATGGAGAGACCCAGTACTTC. Its protein is CASSPLAGDGETQYF.

This clonotype showed up many times. For the CDR3, the DNA is TGCGCCAGCAGCCCTCCCTCCTACGAGCAGTACTTC. Protein product: CASSPPSYEQYF. This chain joins TRBV5-1 and TRBJ2-7; D unclear. The CDR3 is 12 amino acids. Trimming took off 4 bases at V and 0 bases at J, with 5 bases between the two ends. Germline CDR1 and CDR2: SGHRS and YFSETQ.

The sample holds a few counts of this clonotype. The V and J genes are TRBV12-3 or TRBV12-4 and TRBJ2-7; D not certain. V shed 5 bases and J shed 7 bases, with 9 bases lying between them. The CDR3 spans 11 residues. The CDR3 is CASSLTEEQYF. For the CDR3, the DNA is TGTGCCAGCAGTCTGACGGAGGAGCAGTACTTC.

This chain uses TRBV27 with TRBJ2-1, with 7 bases that match TRBD2. V trimming: 5 bases; J trimming: 6 bases; junction bases outside the gene matches: 10. This CDR3 is built from 15 residues. Germline lookup yields CDR1 MNHEY and CDR2 SMNVEV (reference sequence). The CDR3: CASSLGLGRVNEQFF. CDR3 coding DNA: TGTGCCAGCAGTCTTGGACTAGGGAGGGTCAATGAGCAGTTCTTC.

This clonotype was seen only a few times. V and J are TRBV20-1 and TRBJ1-1; D unclear. In germline, CDR1 is DFQATT, CDR2 SNEGSKA (reference sequence). Trimming cost V 6 bases and J 6 bases, with 20 bases left between them. The CDR3 runs 14 residues. The CDR3 nucleotides are TGCAGTGCCCAGACCCATTCTACTCAGGCTGAAGCTTTCTTT. Protein sequence: CSAQTHSTQAEAFF.

This clonotype was detected only a few times. This chain connects TRBV20-1 to TRBJ2-3; TRBD2 aligns across 8 bases. Germline values: CDR1 DFQATT, CDR2 SNEGSKA (reference sequence). V shed 5 bases, J shed 0 bases, and the junction held 10 bases outside the gene matches. This CDR3 spans 16 amino acids. The CDR3 reads CSAYKILAASTDTQYF. DNA of the CDR3: TGCAGTGCTTACAAGATACTAGCGGCTAGCACAGATACGCAGTATTTT.

This clonotype has more than one count but fewer than ten. V is TRBV12-3 or TRBV12-4 and J is TRBJ1-1; D ambiguous. This CDR3 contains 14 residues. The V end was cut by 7 bases, the J end by 2 bases, with 14 bases between. The CDR3 DNA is TGTGCCAGCACCATACGTCGCCTCAACACTGAAGCTTTCTTT. Protein product: CASTIRRLNTEAFF.

The CDR3 here is CASAATGSSYEQYF. The CDR3 bases are TGCGCCAGCGCTGCGACAGGGAGCTCCTACGAGCAGTACTTC. The V call is TRBV5-1, the J call TRBJ2-7, with 7 nucleotides matching TRBD1. With V trimmed by 7 bases and J by 0 bases, 7 bases remained unmatched. Germline V CDR1 and CDR2: SGHRS, YFSETQ. CDR3 length equals 14 residues.

This sequence joins TRBV10-3 and TRBJ2-5; tentatively, D is TRBD1 or TRBD2 (5 bases each). Looked up from germline, CDR1 is ENHRY and CDR2 is SYGVKD. This CDR3 contains 11 residues. Trimming took 10 bases from V and 5 from J, leaving 11 bases between them. This CDR3 reads CATNEGETQYF. The CDR3, as DNA: TGTGCCACCAACGAGGGGGAGACCCAGTACTTC.

The J gene is TRBJ2-2, the V gene TRBV12-3 or TRBV12-4, with TRBD2 identical over 8 bases. This CDR3 region has 17 residues. The V and J ends lost 1 base and 6 bases, in that order; junction bases with no gene match: 10. This chain's CDR3 is CASSLELSGSFAGELFF. CDR3 nucleotides: TGTGCCAGCAGTTTAGAGTTGAGCGGGAGCTTCGCCGGGGAGCTGTTTTTT.

This clonotype was counted between two and nine times. This chain uses TRBV12-3 or TRBV12-4 with TRBJ2-1, with TRBD2 matching 10 bases. The CDR3 is 15 residues long. V shed 8 bases, J shed 8 bases, and the junction held 12 bases outside the gene matches. CDR3 bases: TGTGCCAGCCGCCAGATTAGCGGGGGGACCGATGAGCAGTTCTTC. This gives the protein CASRQISGGTDEQFF.

The chain links TRBV6-6 to TRBJ2-5; D uncertain. V lost 8 bases to trimming and J lost 5 bases, with 15 bases between them. Germline lookup yields CDR1 MNHNY and CDR2 SVGAGI (reference sequence). CDR3 length equals 13 residues. The CDR3 coding sequence is TGTGCCAGCTCCTGGGCCGTGGAGGAGACCCAGTACTTC. Protein: CASSWAVEETQYF.

The chain combines TRBV20-1 with TRBJ2-3, with D uncertain. The CDR3 is 13 amino acids. Germline V CDR1 and CDR2: DFQATT, SNEGSKA (reference sequence). Trimming left V 5 bases short and J 4 bases short, with 13 bases between. The CDR3 here is CSAPTVRPDTQYF. Written as DNA, the CDR3 is TGCAGTGCTCCGACTGTGAGACCAGATACGCAGTATTTT.